This T cell receptor beta chain was identified in a study of blood T cell repertoires in COVID-19. Overall study: The analysed material was cDNA or gDNA that came from T cells, B-cell-depleted T cells, or PBMCs.

V was pared by 4 bases and J by 2 bases, with 13 bases between. This CDR3 region has 15 residues. Germline V gene sequence: CDR1 SGHNT, CDR2 YENEEA. Per the authors' pipeline: Amplifying reference gene primers gave estimates of nucleated cell counts. Generated by immunoSEQ multiplex PCR, the TCRdb table keeps only in-frame clones and is missing some. V and J calls and clone size are those listed in that table; D and trimming were worked out from the DNA. There are some 160,000 clones in the sample; just over 90% occur only once, and approximately 5% lies in the top ten. In this sample, this clone turned up once.

This receptor was identified in a man between 18 and 35 years old with COVID-19, enrolled during active disease. The rearrangement joins TRBV11-3 to TRBJ2-3, with D maybe TRBD2 (6 bases). Sequencing input: peripheral blood. The CDR3 region is CASSSGTLNTDTQYF. The CDR3 DNA reads TGTGCCAGCAGCTCCGGGACTCTCAACACAGATACGCAGTATTTT.